Presented here are 24 T cell receptor beta chains from one specimen sequenced in a study of blood T cell repertoires in COVID-19. The repertoire was sequenced with immunoSEQ multiplex PCR; TCRdb's copy has only in-frame clones and lacks some. The sample carries roughly 68,000 clones, 88% recorded once. Sequencing input: peripheral blood. The receptor set was obtained from a man aged 45-65 years with acute or convalescent COVID-19.

The CDR3 DNA is TGTGCCAGCAGCTTAGATCCCGGAGCCGAGACCCAGTACTTC. This translates into CASSLDPGAETQYF. This chain connects TRBV11-2 to TRBJ2-5; no reliable D call. The V gene's germline CDR1 is SGHAT and CDR2 FQNNGV. CDR3 length equals 14 residues. Trimming cost V 0 bases and J 5 bases, with 10 bases left between them.

This clone was found once. The rearrangement joins TRBV30 to TRBJ1-6, with 9 bases aligning to TRBD1. Germline CDR1 GTSNPN, CDR2 SVGIG (reference sequence). The CDR3 spans 14 residues. After removal of 5 bases from V and 10 bases from J, the junction contained 9 bases not matched to a gene. The CDR3 coding sequence is TGTGCCTGGTCTCCGGGACAGGGAAGATCACCCCTCCACTTT. This codes for CAWSPGQGRSPLHF. The full variable domain, in which reference TRBV30 and TRBJ1-6 provide the parts outside the CDR3, is SQTIHQWPATLVQPVGSPLSLECTVEGTSNPNLYWYRQAAGRGLQLLFYSVGIGQISSEVPQNLSASRPQDRQFILSSKKLLLSDSGFYLCAWSPGQGRSPLHFGNGTRLTVT.

The rearrangement links TRBV5-6 to TRBJ2-7; D gene unclear. Trimming removed 4 bases at V and 4 bases at J, with 15 bases between. Germline CDR1 and CDR2: SGHDT and YYEEEE. The CDR3 totals 14 residues. CDR3 sequence reads: CASSLISSKYEQYF. CDR3 bases: TGTGCCAGCAGCCTAATATCATCCAAGTACGAGCAGTACTTC.

The chain is built from TRBV11-3 and TRBJ2-2; 8 nucleotides line up with TRBD1. The ends lost 3 bases at V and 0 bases at J; junction bases unmatched: 6. CDR3 size: 17 residues. Germline loops: CDR1 SGHNT, CDR2 YENEEA. The CDR3 spells CASSFGTGTANTGELFF. The CDR3 DNA reads TGTGCCAGCAGCTTCGGGACAGGAACAGCGAACACCGGGGAGCTGTTTTTT.

Regarding this clone: The same CDR3 can be traced to other DNA sequences in this sample. The gene calls are TRBV12-3 or TRBV12-4 and TRBJ1-2; D remains ambiguous. The CDR3 has 11 residues. V was cut by 4 bases and J by 5 bases, with 5 bases left in between. CDR3 in amino acids: CASSSGYGYTF. The CDR3 DNA follows: TGTGCCAGCAGTTCGGGATATGGCTACACCTTC.

This clone was seen a single time. This sample also contains other DNA sequences that code for the same CDR3. The chain is built from TRBV5-4 and TRBJ1-5; no firm D call. The V end lost 1 base, the J end lost 1 base, and 6 bases lay between the germline ends. Germline V lookup: CDR1 SGHNT, CDR2 YYREEE (reference sequence). CDR3 size: 14 residues. CDR3 loop: CASSLRGSNQPQHF. The CDR3 DNA reads TGTGCCAGCAGCTTGCGGGGAAGCAATCAGCCCCAGCATTTT. The variable domain in full, completed from reference TRBV5-4 and TRBJ1-5, reads ETGVTQSPTHLIKTRGQQVTLRCSSQSGHNTVSWYQQALGQGPQFIFQYYREEENGRGNFPPRFSGLQFPNYSSELNVNALELDDSALYLCASSLRGSNQPQHFGDGTRLSIL.

The J gene is TRBJ1-3, the V gene TRBV9; no firm D call. The V and J ends lost 0 bases and 0 bases respectively, with 16 bases between them. CDR1 SGDLS and CDR2 YYNGEE come from the germline V gene. The CDR3 sequence is 18 residues long. CDR3 loop: CASSVVGRLIDSGNTIYF. DNA of the CDR3: TGTGCCAGCAGCGTAGTCGGCAGACTTATTGACTCTGGAAACACCATATATTTT. Supplemented by reference TRBV9 and TRBJ1-3, the full variable domain reads DSGVTQTPKHLITATGQRVTLRCSPRSGDLSVYWYQQSLDQGLQFLIQYYNGEERAKGNILERFSAQQFPDLHSELNLSSLELGDSALYFCASSVVGRLIDSGNTIYFGEGSWLTVV.

This clone was seen more than once but under ten times. V usage is TRBV13 and J usage is TRBJ2-2; D gene unclear. The V end was cut by 5 bases, the J end by 7 bases, with 5 bases between. There are 11 residues in the CDR3. Germline loops: CDR1 PRHDT, CDR2 FYEKMQ (reference sequence). CDR3 sequence reads: CASSVYGELFF. The CDR3 DNA follows: TGTGCCAGCAGCGTATACGGGGAGCTGTTTTTT.

The chain combines TRBV27 with TRBJ1-5; the match to TRBD1 covers 7 bases. Germline V gene lookup returns CDR1 MNHEY and CDR2 SMNVEV (reference sequence). This CDR3 region has 13 residues. The V segment lost 6 bases and the J segment 6 bases; nucleotides outside the gene matches: 5. CDR3 sequence: CASSDRVSQPQHF. The CDR3, as DNA: TGTGCCAGCAGCGACAGGGTGAGTCAGCCCCAGCATTTT.

The CDR3 loop is CASSNSGRTNTEAFF. DNA of the CDR3: TGTGCCAGCAGCAACTCGGGAAGGACGAACACTGAAGCTTTCTTT. The rearrangement uses TRBV7-8 and TRBJ1-1; D ambiguous. Trimming cost V 5 bases and J 1 base, with 14 bases left between them. The CDR3 length is 15 residues. Germline lookup yields CDR1 SGHVS and CDR2 FQNEAQ.

The chain is built from TRBV5-1 and TRBJ1-5; 7 positions agree with TRBD1. V shed 4 bases and J 0 bases; nucleotides not matched to a gene: 4. In germline, CDR1 is SGHRS, CDR2 YFSETQ. The CDR3 runs 15 residues. CDR3 protein: CASSRDSNSNQPQHF. The CDR3 DNA reads as TGCGCCAGCAGCAGGGACAGCAATAGCAATCAGCCCCAGCATTTT.

This clone was seen more than once but under ten times. The V call is TRBV3-1 (or the pseudogene TRBV3-2), the J call TRBJ1-1; 7 bases match TRBD1. The length of the CDR3 is 14 residues. Per germline, CDR1 LGHDT and CDR2 YNNKEL (reference sequence). Unmatched junction bases numbered 3, after V lost 4 bases and J lost 1 base. CDR3 DNA sequence: TGTGCCAGCAGCCTTGACAGGGCGAACACTGAAGCTTTCTTT. It encodes CASSLDRANTEAFF.

The CDR3 DNA reads as TGTGCTAGTGGTCTCGGACTAGCGGGCCACAATGAGCAGTTCTTC. Translation gives CASGLGLAGHNEQFF. The rearrangement uses TRBV12-5 and TRBJ2-1; 11 nucleotides agree with TRBD2. The CDR3 runs to 15 residues. V shed 5 bases, J shed 5 bases, and the junction held 5 bases outside the gene matches. The V gene's germline CDR1 is LGHNT and CDR2 FRNRAP.

The chain uses TRBV11-2 and TRBJ2-3; possible D gene TRBD1, 5 bases. The germline CDR1 and CDR2 sequences are SGHAT and FQNNGV. This CDR3 spans 15 amino acids. V lost 1 base to trimming and J lost 2 bases, with 10 bases between them. CDR3 coding DNA: TGTGCCAGCAGCTTAGTACAGGTGGTCACAGATACGCAGTATTTT. It yields the protein CASSLVQVVTDTQYF.

This clone has only one observation. The chain carries TRBV27 and TRBJ1-1, with D unresolved. V lost 1 base and J lost 6, with 21 bases in between. Per germline, CDR1 MNHEY and CDR2 SMNVEV (reference sequence). This CDR3 comprises 17 residues. CDR3 coding DNA: TGTGCCAGCAGTTTATATTCGATGGGTATCGGGAGGGCTGAAGCTTTCTTT. It encodes CASSLYSMGIGRAEAFF.

V is TRBV5-1 and J is TRBJ1-1, with 9 bases that match TRBD1. This CDR3 has 13 residues. After removal of 3 bases from V and 8 bases from J, the junction contained 5 bases not matched to a gene. Germline V gene sequence: CDR1 SGHRS, CDR2 YFSETQ. Written as DNA, the CDR3 is TGCGCCAGCAGCTCCATACAGGGGGCAGAAGCTTTCTTT. Its protein is CASSSIQGAEAFF.

CDR3 DNA: TGCGCCAGCAGCCCTGACAGGGGGCTGTTGAACACTGAAGCTTTCTTT. Translating gives CASSPDRGLLNTEAFF. The chain couples TRBV5-1 to TRBJ1-1; TRBD1 aligns across 10 bases. In germline, CDR1 is SGHRS, CDR2 YFSETQ. The CDR3 totals 16 residues. With V trimmed by 4 bases and J by 0 bases, 6 bases remained unmatched. Full variable domain (remainder filled in from reference TRBV5-1 and TRBJ1-1): KAGVTQTPRYLIKTRGQQVTLSCSPISGHRSVSWYQQTPGQGLQFLFEYFSETQRNKGNFPGRFSGRQFSNSRSEMNVSTLELGDSALYLCASSPDRGLLNTEAFFGQGTRLTVV.

The gene calls are TRBV5-5 and TRBJ1-3; a weak D match, TRBD1 (6 bases). This CDR3 comprises 14 residues. Germline V gives CDR1 SGHKS, CDR2 YYEKEE (reference sequence). Trimming took 1 base from V and 2 from J, leaving 7 bases between them. The CDR3 sequence is CASSLSGAGNTIYF. CDR3 nucleotide sequence: TGTGCCAGCAGCTTGTCAGGGGCTGGAAACACCATATATTTT.

The chain combines TRBV27 with TRBJ2-1; D is possibly TRBD1 (5 bases). Germline assignment: CDR1 MNHEY and CDR2 SMNVEV (reference sequence). The CDR3 has 14 residues. The V end was cut by 5 bases, the J end by 1 base, with 9 bases between. The CDR3 nucleotides are TGTGCCAGCAGTCCAGGGTTTTCCTACAATGAGCAGTTCTTC. Translation gives CASSPGFSYNEQFF.

This chain links TRBV6-5 with TRBJ1-4, with 9 nucleotides matching TRBD1. Germline assignment: CDR1 MNHEY and CDR2 SVGAGI. This CDR3 has 15 amino acids. The J segment lost 5 bases and the V segment lost 2 bases, leaving 3 bases of the junction unmatched. In nucleotides, the CDR3 is TGTGCCAGCAGTTACCATGGACAGGGGAATGAAAAACTGTTTTTT. This translates into CASSYHGQGNEKLFF.

The V and J genes are TRBV19 and TRBJ2-2; 13 nucleotides agree with TRBD2. V lost 6 bases and J lost 3; bases outside the gene matches: 7. The germline V gene has CDR1 LNHDA and CDR2 SQIVND (reference sequence). The CDR3 is 17 amino acids. The CDR3 DNA sequence: TGTGCCAGTAGCAGGACTAGCGGGGGCGGTTACACCGGGGAGCTGTTTTTT. This codes for CASSRTSGGGYTGELFF.

This clone is a singleton in its sample. V is TRBV5-4 and J is TRBJ2-5; no clear D. Trimming removed 1 base from V and 5 bases from J, with 6 bases in between. The CDR3 runs 12 residues. From germline, CDR1 is SGHNT and CDR2 YYREEE (reference sequence). CDR3 nucleotide sequence: TGTGCCAGCAGCTTGAACTCTGAGACCCAGTACTTC. Protein sequence: CASSLNSETQYF.

The chain links TRBV28 to TRBJ1-5; 7 bases fit TRBD1. The junction had 5 bases not matched to a gene; V was cut back by 3 bases and J by 3 bases. Germline CDR1 is MDHEN and CDR2 is SYDVKM. CDR3 length equals 15 residues. CDR3 in amino acids: CASSFIRGNNQPQHF. CDR3 DNA sequence: TGTGCCAGCAGTTTTATCAGGGGGAACAATCAGCCCCAGCATTTT.

The chain links TRBV7-2 to TRBJ2-7, with 7 bases matching TRBD1. This CDR3 is built from 16 residues. The V and J ends lost 4 bases and 2 bases, in that order; junction bases with no gene match: 11. Germline loops: CDR1 SGHTA, CDR2 FQGNSA. The CDR3 spells CASSSDYRGLTYEQYF. The CDR3 DNA reads TGTGCCAGCAGCTCCGATTACAGGGGCCTTACCTACGAGCAGTACTTC.